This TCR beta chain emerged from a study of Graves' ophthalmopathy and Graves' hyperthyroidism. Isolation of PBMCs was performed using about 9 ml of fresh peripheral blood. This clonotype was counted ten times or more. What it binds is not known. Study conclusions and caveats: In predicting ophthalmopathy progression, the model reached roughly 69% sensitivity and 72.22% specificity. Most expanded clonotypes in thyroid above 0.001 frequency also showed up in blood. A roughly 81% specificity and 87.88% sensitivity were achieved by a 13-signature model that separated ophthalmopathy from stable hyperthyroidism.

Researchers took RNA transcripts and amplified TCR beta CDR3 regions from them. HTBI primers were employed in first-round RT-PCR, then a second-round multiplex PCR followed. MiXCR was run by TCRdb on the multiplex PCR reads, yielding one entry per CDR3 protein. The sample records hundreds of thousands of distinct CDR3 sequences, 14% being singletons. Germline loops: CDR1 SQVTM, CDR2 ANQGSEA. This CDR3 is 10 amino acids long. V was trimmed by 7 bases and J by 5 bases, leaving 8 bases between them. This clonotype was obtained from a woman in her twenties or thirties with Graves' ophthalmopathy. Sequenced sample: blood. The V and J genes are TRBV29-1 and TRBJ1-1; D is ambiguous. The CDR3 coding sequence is TGCAGCGCCCGCGCGACTGAAGCTTTCTTT. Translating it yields CSARATEAFF.